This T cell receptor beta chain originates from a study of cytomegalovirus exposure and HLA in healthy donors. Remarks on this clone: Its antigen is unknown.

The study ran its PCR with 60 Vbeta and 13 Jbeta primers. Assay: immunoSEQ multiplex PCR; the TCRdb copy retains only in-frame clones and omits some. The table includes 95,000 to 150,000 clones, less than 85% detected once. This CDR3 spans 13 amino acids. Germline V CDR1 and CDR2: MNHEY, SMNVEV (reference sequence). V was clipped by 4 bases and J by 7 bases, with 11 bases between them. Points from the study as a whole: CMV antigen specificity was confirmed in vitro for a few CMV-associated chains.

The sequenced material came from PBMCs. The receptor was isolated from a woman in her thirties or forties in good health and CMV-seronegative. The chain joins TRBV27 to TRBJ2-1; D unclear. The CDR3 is CASSSPGRNEQFF. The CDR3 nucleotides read TGTGCCAGCAGTTCCCCAGGCAGGAATGAGCAGTTCTTC.